Sequencing of this T cell receptor (beta chain) was carried out in a study of blood T cell repertoires in COVID-19. Background on the study: Nucleic acid was either cDNA or gDNA, and it came from T cells, B-cell-depleted T cells, or PBMCs.

Germline values: CDR1 LNHDA, CDR2 SQIVND (reference sequence). Germline trimming cut 5 bases from V and 2 bases from J; bases unmatched to any gene: 9. The CDR3 is 16 residues long. Authors' data handling: Reference gene primer amplification gave estimated nucleated cell counts. The table came from immunoSEQ multiplex PCR; TCRdb's copy has only in-frame clones and leaves some out. The V and J calls and clone size come from that table; D and trimming were worked out from the DNA. The sample consists of about 100,000 clones, around four fifths of them appearing once. The sequence was collected from a man over 45 with active or convalescent COVID-19. Sequences were obtained from peripheral blood. The J gene is TRBJ2-3, the V gene TRBV19; 8 bases line up with TRBD1. This chain's CDR3 is CASSSQGASNTDTQYF. CDR3 in DNA: TGTGCCAGTAGTTCCCAGGGGGCCTCTAACACAGATACGCAGTATTTT.